These 15 T cell receptor beta chains were all obtained from the same sample, sequenced in a study of vaccination and CD4 T cells after COVID-19. No antigens are known for them. Treatment of the sample: roughly nine-day PBMC culture with coronavirus spike peptide pools or control peptides (ViraFEST assay). Cultured CD4+ T-cell DNA underwent Oncomine TCR Beta short-read sequencing. TCRdb re-called the PCR reads with MiXCR, one entry per CDR3 protein. The data contain approximately 20,000 distinct CDR3 sequences, around 50% of them seen just once; the ten biggest clones take up about 7.5%. Specimen: CD4+ T cells from blood, cultured in vitro. The receptors were gathered from a human donor who had recovered from COVID-19.

The chain uses TRBV12-5 and TRBJ2-1; 7 bases align to TRBD2. Losses at the gene ends were 8 bases for V and 9 bases for J; bases not matched to a gene: 13. The germline CDR1 and CDR2 sequences are LGHNT and FRNRAP. There are 14 residues in the CDR3. CDR3 sequence (DNA): TGTGCTAGTACGCCTAGCGGCCCAGAGGTTGAGCAGTTCTTC. Amino acid sequence: CASTPSGPEVEQFF.

This clonotype has just one count. This chain uses TRBV7-3 with TRBJ2-1; D is perhaps TRBD1 or TRBD2 (5 bases each). V lost 5 bases to trimming and J lost 0 bases, with 14 bases between them. Germline V gene data show CDR1 as SGHTA and CDR2 as FQGTGA. This CDR3 spans 16 amino acids. CDR3 sequence (DNA): TGTGCCAGCAGCCAAAATAGCGACAGCTCCTACAATGAGCAGTTCTTC. Translating gives CASSQNSDSSYNEQFF. Supplemented by reference TRBV7-3 and TRBJ2-1, the full variable domain reads GAGVSQTPSNKVTEKGKYVELRCDPISGHTALYWYRQSLGQGPEFLIYFQGTGAADDSGLPNDRFFAVRPEGSVSTLKIQRTERGDSAVYLCASSQNSDSSYNEQFFGPGTRLTVL.

The rearrangement uses TRBV27 and TRBJ2-7; 10 bases line up with TRBD1. After removal of 0 bases from V and 2 bases from J, the junction contained 7 bases not matched to a gene. Germline V gene lookup returns CDR1 MNHEY and CDR2 SMNVEV (reference sequence). The CDR3 covers 17 residues. CDR3 nucleotides: TGTGCCAGCAGTTTATCTGTTCCCGGGACAGGGGCCTACGAGCAGTACTTC. Protein sequence: CASSLSVPGTGAYEQYF.

The chain joins TRBV6-1 to TRBJ1-2; 7 nucleotides line up with TRBD1. CDR3 length equals 11 residues. Trimming took 10 bases from V and 8 from J; bases not matched to a gene: 7. The V gene's germline CDR1 is MNHNS and CDR2 SASEGT. Here the CDR3 DNA reads TGTGCCACCGTACAGGGGTTAGGCTACACCTTC. It yields the protein CATVQGLGYTF.

This rearrangement joins TRBV7-9 to TRBJ2-3; a possible D gene is TRBD1 (6 bases). The CDR3 runs 15 residues. Germline V CDR1 and CDR2: SEHNR, FQNEAQ (reference sequence). V lost 2 bases and J 0 bases, leaving 9 bases between the germline ends. DNA of the CDR3: TGTGCCAGCAGCTTACAGGGGACAAGCACAGATACGCAGTATTTT. Its translation is CASSLQGTSTDTQYF. The full variable domain, rest sourced from reference TRBV7-9 and TRBJ2-3, is DTGVSQNPRHKITKRGQNVTFRCDPISEHNRLYWYRQTLGQGPEFLTYFQNEAQLEKSRLLSDRFSAERPKGSFSTLEIQRTEQGDSAMYLCASSLQGTSTDTQYFGPGTRLTVL.

This sequence joins TRBV7-3 and TRBJ2-3; tentatively, D is TRBD2 (6 bases). The CDR3 covers 16 residues. Germline V gives CDR1 SGHTA, CDR2 FQGTGA. V was pared by 5 bases and J by 2 bases, with 17 bases between. CDR3 sequence reads: CASSPLGGGVTDTQYF. In DNA form, the CDR3 reads TGTGCCAGCAGCCCCCTGGGAGGCGGAGTCACAGATACGCAGTATTTT.

The genes are TRBV7-2 and TRBJ2-3, with 7 nucleotides matching TRBD1. After removal of 3 bases from V and 5 bases from J, the junction contained 11 bases not matched to a gene. The CDR3 sequence is 16 residues long. In germline, CDR1 is SGHTA, CDR2 FQGNSA. Here the CDR3 reads CASSFRSGQMGDTQYF. The CDR3 region has the DNA TGTGCCAGCAGCTTCCGATCGGGACAGATGGGAGATACGCAGTATTTT.

In this sample, this clonotype turned up a few times. The V call is TRBV30, the J call TRBJ2-3, with D hard to call. The CDR3 loop spans 12 amino acids. V was trimmed by 2 bases and J by 0 bases, leaving 3 bases between them. Germline V lookup: CDR1 GTSNPN, CDR2 SVGIG (reference sequence). CDR3: CAWSRSTDTQYF. The DNA for the CDR3 is TGTGCCTGGAGTCGCAGCACAGATACGCAGTATTTT.

The chain links TRBV10-3 to TRBJ2-3; D gene uncertain. The CDR3 has 15 residues. V dropped 8 bases and J dropped 0 bases, with 15 bases sitting between them. Germline CDR1 reads ENHRY; CDR2 reads SYGVKD. The CDR3 nucleotides read TGTGCCATCGCCGGGTCCTTTGTAAGCACAGATACGCAGTATTTT. Its protein is CAIAGSFVSTDTQYF.

This clonotype appeared a few times. This chain joins TRBV6-2 or TRBV6-3 and TRBJ1-5, with D hard to call. Germline values: CDR1 MNHEY, CDR2 SVGEGT. V shed 1 base and J shed 1 base, with 2 bases lying between them. The CDR3 loop spans 13 amino acids. This chain's CDR3 is CASSYLSNQPQHF. As DNA, the CDR3 is TGTGCCAGCAGTTACTTGAGCAATCAGCCCCAGCATTTT.

This clonotype was found a few times. The chain combines TRBV3-1 with TRBJ2-3; D uncertain. Trimming left V 5 bases short and J 5 bases short, with 5 bases between. Germline-derived CDR1 and CDR2 are LGHDT and YNNKEL (reference sequence). The CDR3 spans 11 residues. The CDR3 loop reads CASSKQDTQYF. The CDR3 bases are TGTGCCAGCAGCAAGCAAGATACGCAGTATTTT.

The J gene is TRBJ1-4, the V gene TRBV28; perhaps TRBD1 as D (6 bases). Trimming took 4 bases from V and 1 from J, leaving 7 bases between them. Germline V gene lookup returns CDR1 MDHEN and CDR2 SYDVKM. CDR3 length: 14 residues. CDR3 nucleotides: TGTGCCAGCAGTTCACAGGGAACTAATGAAAAACTGTTTTTT. Encoded protein: CASSSQGTNEKLFF.

The chain carries TRBV7-2 and TRBJ2-5; 10 nucleotides agree with TRBD2. This CDR3 comprises 14 residues. V was clipped by 5 bases and J by 4 bases; unmatched bases: 4. Germline assignment: CDR1 SGHTA and CDR2 FQGNSA. CDR3 sequence (DNA): TGTGCCAGCAGCCGAACTAGCGGGGTAGAGACCCAGTACTTC. This encodes CASSRTSGVETQYF.

By share, this clonotype ranks as medium-sized. The V and J genes are TRBV28 and TRBJ1-5; D gene uncertain. The CDR3 has 12 amino acids. The V gene's germline CDR1 is MDHEN and CDR2 SYDVKM. V was trimmed by 3 bases and J by 7 bases, leaving 7 bases between them. This CDR3 is CASSFGEQPQHF. CDR3 DNA: TGTGCCAGCAGTTTTGGAGAACAGCCCCAGCATTTT.

This clonotype was recorded only once. This chain uses TRBV20-1 with TRBJ1-1; D is unresolved. Germline lookup yields CDR1 DFQATT and CDR2 SNEGSKA (reference sequence). Deletions cut 0 bases from V and 10 bases from J, with 21 bases between. This CDR3 is 15 amino acids long. The CDR3 DNA reads as TGCAGTGCTAGAGATCGCGGAATTCCCACAACGGGAGCTTTCTTT. It encodes CSARDRGIPTTGAFF.